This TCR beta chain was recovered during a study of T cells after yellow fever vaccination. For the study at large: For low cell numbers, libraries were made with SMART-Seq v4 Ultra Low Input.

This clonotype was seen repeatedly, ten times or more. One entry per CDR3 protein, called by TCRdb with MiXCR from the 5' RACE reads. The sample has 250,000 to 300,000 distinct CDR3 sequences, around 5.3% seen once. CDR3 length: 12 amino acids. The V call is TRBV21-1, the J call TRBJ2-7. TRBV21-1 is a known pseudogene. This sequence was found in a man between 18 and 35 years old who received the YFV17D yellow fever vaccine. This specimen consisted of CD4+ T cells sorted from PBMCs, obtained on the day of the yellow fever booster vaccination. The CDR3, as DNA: TGTGCCAGCAGCAAAGGGGTTTACGAGCAGTACTTC. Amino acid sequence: CASSKGVYEQYF.